These 3 T cell receptor beta chains share one sample of origin, sequenced in a study of cytomegalovirus exposure and HLA in healthy donors. 60 Vbeta and 13 Jbeta primers were used in PCR. Assay: immunoSEQ multiplex PCR; the TCRdb copy retains only in-frame clones and omits some. The sample has about 130,000 clones, 84% seen once; the top ten hold under 3%. Material for sequencing was PBMCs. These receptors originate from a woman aged 18-35 years in good health and CMV-seropositive.

The V and J genes are TRBV27 and TRBJ2-2; 15 bases match TRBD2. The junction had 6 bases not matched to a gene; V was cut back by 3 bases and J by 7 bases. The CDR3 covers 17 residues. Germline V gene data show CDR1 as MNHEY and CDR2 as SMNVEV (reference sequence). For the CDR3, the DNA is TGTGCCAGCAGTTTCGGACTAGCGGGGGGGCGAGGCGGGGAGCTGTTTTTT. It is translated as CASSFGLAGGRGGELFF.

The V and J genes are TRBV2 and TRBJ2-7; D possibly corresponds to TRBD2 (5 bases). From germline, CDR1 is SNHLY and CDR2 FYNNEI. V gave up 8 bases and J gave up 6 bases, with 23 bases separating them. This CDR3 spans 15 amino acids. CDR3 DNA sequence: TGTGCCAGCCGAGGAGGTACAGTTAGCGCAGGCGAGCAGTACTTC. Translation: CASRGGTVSAGEQYF.

This clone has only one observation. The chain joins TRBV9 to TRBJ2-5, with 9 bases matching TRBD2. The CDR3 covers 18 residues. The V gene end was trimmed by 0 bases and the J gene end by 4 bases; junction bases not matched to a gene: 13. Germline lookup yields CDR1 SGDLS and CDR2 YYNGEE. CDR3 sequence reads: CASSVDPFSRGGVETQYF. CDR3 DNA: TGTGCCAGCAGCGTAGACCCCTTCTCGCGGGGGGGTGTAGAGACCCAGTACTTC. The entire variable domain, with the rest obtained from reference TRBV9 and TRBJ2-5, is as follows: DSGVTQTPKHLITATGQRVTLRCSPRSGDLSVYWYQQSLDQGLQFLIQYYNGEERAKGNILERFSAQQFPDLHSELNLSSLELGDSALYFCASSVDPFSRGGVETQYFGPGTRLLVL.